These 13 T cell receptor beta chains originate from one sample sequenced in a study of CD8+CD57+ T cells in acquired aplastic anemia. Patients sequenced had flow cytometry evidence of CD8+CD57+ cell expansion. It was genomic DNA that served as the template for profiling TCR beta VDJ and CDR3. TCRdb re-called the reads with MiXCR, one entry per CDR3 protein. This sample has around 170,000 distinct CDR3 sequences, with 48% found just once. Sequencing input: sorted CD4+, CD8+, or CD8+CD57+ T cells (not recorded which) from PBMCs. The receptors here all came from a human donor with aplastic anemia.

As concerns this clonotype: Germline and junction disagree at one end, which may indicate a read error. The rearrangement joins TRBV20-1 to TRBJ2-1; the match to TRBD2 covers 14 bases. CDR3 size: 16 residues. Germline loops: CDR1 DFQATT, CDR2 SNEGSKA (reference sequence). This CDR3 is CSAPRLAGGLGWKHFF. In DNA form, the CDR3 reads TGCAGTGCTCCGCGACTAGCGGGAGGGCTAGGGTGGAAGCATTTCTTC.

The CDR3 region has the DNA TGCGCCAGCAGTGAGTCGGGGACTAGCGGGAGGAATGAGCAGTTCTTC. This codes for CASSESGTSGRNEQFF. This rearrangement joins TRBV10-1 to TRBJ2-1, with TRBD2 matching over 15 bases. The V and J ends lost 0 bases and 7 bases, in that order; junction bases with no gene match: 1. Germline V gene lookup returns CDR1 WNHNN and CDR2 SYGVQD (reference sequence). The CDR3 length is 16 residues.

Only a few counts were recorded for this clonotype. This chain connects TRBV25-1 to TRBJ1-2; tentative D call: TRBD1 (5 bases). With 1 base removed from V and 7 bases from J, the gap between germline ends came to 13 bases. CDR1 is MGHDK and CDR2 is SYGVNS in the germline V gene. The CDR3 is made up of 14 amino acids. CDR3 sequence reads: CASSEFRSGRGYTF. DNA of the CDR3: TGTGCCAGCAGTGAATTCCGCTCAGGGCGTGGCTACACCTTC.

This clonotype was found a few times. The chain has TRBV12-5 and TRBJ1-3; D is perhaps TRBD1 (5 bases). Germline V gives CDR1 LGHNT, CDR2 FRNRAP. The CDR3 has 17 amino acids. Trimming took 3 bases from V and 0 from J, leaving 15 bases between them. CDR3 in amino acids: CASGFTVGGYSGNTIYF. CDR3 nucleotide sequence: TGTGCTAGTGGTTTTACGGTGGGGGGTTACTCTGGAAACACCATATATTTT.

Regarding this clonotype: A read error is possible here, since a much larger clone lies one base away. The chain carries TRBV5-1 and TRBJ2-2, with TRBD1 matching 7 bases. The CDR3 has 14 amino acids. CDR1 is SGHRS and CDR2 is YFSETQ in the germline V gene. For the CDR3, the DNA is TGCGCCAGCCAAAAGGACAGGAACATCGGGGAGCTGTTTTTT. As protein: CASQKDRNIGELFF.

The gene calls are TRBV10-1 and TRBJ2-1; D gene unclear. The length of the CDR3 is 13 residues. The V and J ends lost 3 bases and 9 bases respectively, with 12 bases between them. CDR1 and CDR2 (germline): WNHNN, SYGVQD (reference sequence). CDR3 bases: TGCGCCAGCAGTGAAGGCCGAGGTAGTGAGCAGTTCTTC. As protein: CASSEGRGSEQFF.

This clonotype has a handful of counts. The V and J genes are TRBV10-3 and TRBJ2-7, with D possibly TRBD1 on 6 matching bases. Germline CDR1 reads ENHRY; CDR2 reads SYGVKD. CDR3 length: 13 amino acids. V was cut by 8 bases and J by 2 bases, with 13 bases left in between. The CDR3 nucleotides are TGTGCCATCCGCGCCGGACAGCCCTACGAGCAGTACTTC. Its protein product is CAIRAGQPYEQYF.

V is TRBV18 and J is TRBJ2-7; D is unclear. With 6 bases removed from V and 0 bases from J, the gap between germline ends came to 15 bases. Germline CDR1 KGHSH, CDR2 LQKENI. The CDR3 loop spans 15 amino acids. Here the CDR3 DNA reads TGTGCCAGCTCCCCCGCATCTCGCGTCTCCTACGAGCAGTACTTC. It translates to CASSPASRVSYEQYF.

Of note for this clonotype: Being one base from a much bigger clone, this may be a read error. Here the CDR3 DNA reads TGTGCCAGCAGCTTGTTGACGGGACGGGGAACAGATACGCAGTATTTT. Translating gives CASSLLTGRGTDTQYF. The chain has TRBV11-2 and TRBJ2-3; D is perhaps TRBD1 or TRBD2 (5 bases each). Trimming cost V 3 bases and J 3 bases, with 16 bases left between them. Per the germline V gene, CDR1 is SGHAT and CDR2 is FQNNGV. This CDR3 contains 16 residues. Full variable domain (outside the CDR3, taken from reference TRBV11-2 and TRBJ2-3): EAGVAQSPRYKIIEKRQSVAFWCNPISGHATLYWYQQILGQGPKLLIQFQNNGVVDDSQLPKDRFSAERLKGVDSTLKIQPAKLEDSAVYLCASSLLTGRGTDTQYFGPGTRLTVL.

This clonotype was detected ten times or more. The CDR3 coding sequence is TGCGCCAGCAGCTTGACAGGGCCCACTGGAAACACCATATATTTT. Protein product: CASSLTGPTGNTIYF. The chain links TRBV5-1 to TRBJ1-3, with D possibly matching TRBD1 (6 bases). The CDR3 runs 15 residues. The V gene's germline CDR1 is SGHRS and CDR2 YFSETQ. V shed 1 base and J shed 2 bases, with 10 bases lying between them.

The rearrangement links TRBV5-1 to TRBJ2-3; possibly TRBD1 or TRBD2 for D (5 bases each). There are 15 residues in the CDR3. Trimming cost V 7 bases and J 0 bases, with 15 bases left between them. The germline gives CDR1 SGHRS, CDR2 YFSETQ. This CDR3 is CASVLGGASTDTQYF. The CDR3 region has the DNA TGCGCCAGCGTACTTGGGGGAGCTAGCACAGATACGCAGTATTTT.

In its sample, this clonotype was seen many times. V usage is TRBV29-1 and J usage is TRBJ2-2, with D uncertain. Trimming pared 3 bases from V and 1 base from J, leaving 6 bases between. Germline CDR1 and CDR2: SQVTM and ANQGSEA. The CDR3 sequence is 13 residues long. The CDR3: CSVDRGNTGELFF. The CDR3 DNA reads as TGCAGCGTTGATCGCGGGAACACCGGGGAGCTGTTTTTT.

This clonotype appeared a few times. The V gene is TRBV29-1, the J gene TRBJ2-1; the D gene is possibly TRBD2 (7 bases). The CDR3 sequence is 15 residues long. Between the trimmed V and J ends, which lost 4 bases and 8 bases, there was a span of 21 bases. Germline-derived CDR1 and CDR2 are SQVTM and ANQGSEA. In DNA, the CDR3 is TGCAGCGTTGGGGAGCGGGACAAGGGGTTCGATGAGCAGTTCTTC. It translates to CSVGERDKGFDEQFF.